This TCR beta chain was found in a study of cytomegalovirus exposure and HLA in healthy donors. Profiled with immunoSEQ multiplex PCR; TCRdb holds only in-frame clones, not every one. The data hold some 260,000 clones, with less than 95% observed a single time. The ends lost 5 bases at V and 6 bases at J; junction bases unmatched: 9. The CDR3 has 15 amino acids. Germline CDR1 and CDR2: SEHNR and FQNEAQ (reference sequence). With regard to this clone: Its antigen is unknown.

Findings and limits, study-wide: TCR beta chains numbering under 200 were designated cytomegalovirus-associated.

Sequences were obtained from PBMCs. The clonotype originates from a woman aged 25 to 39 in good health and CMV-seronegative. The rearrangement joins TRBV7-9 to TRBJ2-1; 8 positions agree with TRBD2. The CDR3: CASSPGTSNSNEQFF. The CDR3 region has the DNA TGTGCCAGCAGCCCCGGGACTAGTAATAGCAATGAGCAGTTCTTC.